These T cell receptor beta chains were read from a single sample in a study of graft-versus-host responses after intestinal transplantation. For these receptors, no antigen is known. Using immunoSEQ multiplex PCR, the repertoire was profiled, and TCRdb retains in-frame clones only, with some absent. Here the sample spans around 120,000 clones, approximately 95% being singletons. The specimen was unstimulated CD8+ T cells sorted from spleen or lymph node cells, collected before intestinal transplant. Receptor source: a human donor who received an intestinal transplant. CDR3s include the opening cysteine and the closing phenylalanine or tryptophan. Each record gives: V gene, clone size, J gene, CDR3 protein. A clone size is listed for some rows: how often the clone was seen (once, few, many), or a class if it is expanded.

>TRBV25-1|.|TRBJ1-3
CASSFGNTIYF
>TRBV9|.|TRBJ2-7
CASSVGGDIYEQYF
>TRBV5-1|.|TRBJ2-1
CASSLKAGRSYNEQFF
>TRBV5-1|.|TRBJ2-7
CASSLEAAISYEQYF
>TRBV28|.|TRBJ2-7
CASSLTHEQYF
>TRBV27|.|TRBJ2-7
CASSTSSGSYEQYF
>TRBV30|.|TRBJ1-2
CAWLLTPGYGYTF
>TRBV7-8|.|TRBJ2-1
CASIFSGYRESSYNEQFF
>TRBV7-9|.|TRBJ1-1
CASSPAATGGNTEAFF
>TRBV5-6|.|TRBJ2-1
CASSLALAASYNEQFF
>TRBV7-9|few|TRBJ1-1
CASSPSREAFF
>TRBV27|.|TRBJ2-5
CASSAGQMGLEETQYF
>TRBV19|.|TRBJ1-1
CASGTVNTEAFF
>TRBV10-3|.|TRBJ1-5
CAISESQNQPQHF
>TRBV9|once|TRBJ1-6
CASSVSGGDSPLHF
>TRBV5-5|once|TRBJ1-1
CASSPGEGAKFVTEAFF
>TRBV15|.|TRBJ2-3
CATSRDRDMSSTDTQYF
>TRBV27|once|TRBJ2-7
CASRLTGHSSYEQYF
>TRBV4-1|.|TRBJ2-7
CASSQVLAGGEQYF
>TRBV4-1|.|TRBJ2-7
CASSQVAGKYEQYF
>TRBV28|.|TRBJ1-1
CASSFGTGYTEAFF
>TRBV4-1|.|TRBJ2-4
CASSQPGVGKNIQYF
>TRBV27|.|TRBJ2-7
CASSPLESGNYEQYF
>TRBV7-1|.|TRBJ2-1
CASSSPGGTSYNEQFF
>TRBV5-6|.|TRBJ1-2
CASSLVSGKVYGYTF
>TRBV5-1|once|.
CASSLRSPGGEQYF
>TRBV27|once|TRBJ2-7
CASSWGITSYEQYF
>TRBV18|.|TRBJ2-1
CASSPEGLAGGPSYNEQFF
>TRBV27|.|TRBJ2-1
CASSLLGLREQFF
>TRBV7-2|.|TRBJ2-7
CASSHRDRAFDEQYF
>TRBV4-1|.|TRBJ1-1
CASSQDRDSPNTEAFF
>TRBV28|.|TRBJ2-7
CACGTGLYEQYF
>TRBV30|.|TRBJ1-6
CAWSAGTGFGSPLHF
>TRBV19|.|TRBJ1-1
CASSIARAGEAFF
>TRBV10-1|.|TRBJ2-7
CASSYQSSYEQYF
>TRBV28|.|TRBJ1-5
CASFSLGAVDPNQPQHF
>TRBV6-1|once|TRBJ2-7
CASSELGEQYF
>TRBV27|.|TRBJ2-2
CASSSGWGRKNTGELFF
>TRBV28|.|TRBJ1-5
CASSLVVLRSNQPQHF
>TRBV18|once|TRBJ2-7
CASSPRTGASEQYF
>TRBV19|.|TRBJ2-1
CASSVAIGNEQFF
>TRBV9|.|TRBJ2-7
CASSPSGRAVDEQYF
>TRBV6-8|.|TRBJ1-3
CASTATPRGVSGNTIYF
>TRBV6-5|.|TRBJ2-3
CASSLSDSGTQYF
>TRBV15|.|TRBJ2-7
CATSSGDYEQYF
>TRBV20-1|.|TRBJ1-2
CSARLGGYTF
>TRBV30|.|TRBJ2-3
CAWSHGDTQYF
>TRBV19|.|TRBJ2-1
CASSPFSGGSDHNEQFF
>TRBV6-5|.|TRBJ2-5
CASTRTGLGAQYF
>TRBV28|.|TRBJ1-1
CASIRGNTEAFF
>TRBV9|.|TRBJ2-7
CASSSGTRPYEQYF
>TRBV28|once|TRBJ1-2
CASRPQGDYGYTF
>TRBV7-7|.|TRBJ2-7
CASSPGTYYEQYF
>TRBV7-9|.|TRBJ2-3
CASSLTGGGYTDTQYF
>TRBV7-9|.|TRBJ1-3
CASSKGGSGNTIYF
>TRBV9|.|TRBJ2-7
CASSVGGQPNEQYF
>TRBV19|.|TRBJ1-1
CASSFSGRKAFF